These 29 T cell receptor beta chains originate from one sample sequenced in a study of shared clonotypes between healthy human individuals (TCRdb year 2020). Receptor libraries were prepared by the immunoSEQ multiplex PCR assay. Held by TCRdb, this immuneACCESS table contains in-frame sequences only and omits some clones. Under half of the omission traces to an unresolved V gene where checked; the cause of the rest is unknown. This sample has roughly 1.4 million clones in its table, and 98% to 99% of those were observed once. Around 0.33% of the sample rests with the top ten. What was sequenced was naive CD4+ T cells sorted from blood. Taken with the paper, the label for cell subset or site translates to: CD45RA+ positively selected. These receptors came from a man younger than 40 in good health.

The chain is built from TRBV19 and TRBJ2-5; 8 positions agree with TRBD1. The junction had 6 bases not matched to a gene; V was cut back by 1 base and J by 5 bases. The CDR3 runs 15 residues. Germline-derived CDR1 and CDR2 are LNHDA and SQIVND (reference sequence). CDR3 DNA: TGTGCCAGTAGTATAGGACAGGGGCAAATGGAGACCCAGTACTTC. Its translation is CASSIGQGQMETQYF.

Of note for this clone: The sample holds other DNA sequences that translate to the same CDR3. This chain uses TRBV5-1 with TRBJ1-3, with D possibly TRBD1 on 5 matching bases. Germline CDR1 SGHRS, CDR2 YFSETQ. The CDR3 runs to 15 residues. V was pared by 0 bases and J by 1 base, with 8 bases between. The chain's CDR3 is CASSLVGGSGNTIYF. For the CDR3, the DNA is TGCGCCAGCAGCTTGGTTGGGGGGTCTGGAAACACCATATATTTT.

This clone has just one count. Other DNA variants within this sample encode the same CDR3. V is TRBV9 and J is TRBJ2-5, with 14 bases aligning to TRBD2. The ends lost 4 bases at V and 3 bases at J; junction bases unmatched: 5. Germline V lookup: CDR1 SGDLS, CDR2 YYNGEE. The CDR3 loop spans 16 amino acids. CDR3 sequence reads: CASSLGLAGVEETQYF. In DNA form, the CDR3 reads TGTGCCAGCAGCCTGGGACTAGCGGGAGTGGAAGAGACCCAGTACTTC.

The chain is built from TRBV19 and TRBJ1-2; D is undetermined. Trimming cost V 3 bases and J 6 bases, with 17 bases left between them. CDR1 LNHDA and CDR2 SQIVND come from the germline V gene (reference sequence). This CDR3 is built from 15 residues. CDR3 amino acids: CASSIIFSRDHGYTF. CDR3 bases: TGTGCCAGTAGTATTATTTTCTCGAGGGATCATGGCTACACCTTC.

V is TRBV5-1 and J is TRBJ2-1, with TRBD1 identical over 7 bases. Unmatched junction bases numbered 4, after V lost 3 bases and J lost 4 bases. Germline values: CDR1 SGHRS, CDR2 YFSETQ. The length of the CDR3 is 14 residues. The CDR3 sequence is CASSSGQIYNEQFF. DNA of the CDR3: TGCGCCAGCAGCTCGGGACAGATATACAATGAGCAGTTCTTC.

The chain is built from TRBV27 and TRBJ1-5; 7 bases fit TRBD1. Germline V gene lookup returns CDR1 MNHEY and CDR2 SMNVEV (reference sequence). The trim removed 6 bases at V and 3 bases at J, leaving 11 bases unmatched. The CDR3 loop spans 16 amino acids. As DNA, the CDR3 is TGTGCCAGCAGATTCAGACAGGGTGAAACCAATCAGCCCCAGCATTTT. This encodes CASRFRQGETNQPQHF.

The V and J genes are TRBV29-1 and TRBJ2-1; D gene uncertain. The CDR3 extends over 11 amino acids. In germline, CDR1 is SQVTM, CDR2 ANQGSEA. V gave up 3 bases and J gave up 5 bases, with 5 bases separating them. CDR3 nucleotide sequence: TGCAGCGTTGAGTACGACAATGAGCAGTTCTTC. It yields the protein CSVEYDNEQFF.

The V call is TRBV5-6, the J call TRBJ2-7; D may correspond to TRBD1 or TRBD2 (5 bases each). The CDR3 loop spans 14 amino acids. The germline V gene encodes CDR1 SGHDT and CDR2 YYEEEE. V was shortened by 6 bases and J by 5 bases, with 18 bases between the two germline ends. The CDR3 bases are TGTGCCAGCAACGATAAGGTGGGGGTCCACGAGCAGTACTTC. Amino acids: CASNDKVGVHEQYF. Based on the CDR3 plus reference TRBV5-6 and TRBJ2-7, the full variable domain is DAGVTQSPTHLIKTRGQQVTLRCSPKSGHDTVSWYQQALGQGPQFIFQYYEEEERQRGNFPDRFSGHQFPNYSSELNVNALLLGDSALYLCASNDKVGVHEQYFGPGTRLTVT.

This chain connects TRBV25-1 to TRBJ2-7; TRBD1 is a possible D gene (5 bases). V lost 6 bases, J lost 0 bases, and 12 bases lay in between. The CDR3 sequence is 14 residues long. The germline V gene has CDR1 MGHDK and CDR2 SYGVNS. The CDR3 reads CASSAGHVSYEQYF. CDR3 nucleotide sequence: TGTGCCAGCAGCGCCGGACACGTCTCCTACGAGCAGTACTTC.

The V and J genes are TRBV25-1 and TRBJ1-1; D remains ambiguous. The CDR3 consists of 11 residues. Germline V gene lookup returns CDR1 MGHDK and CDR2 SYGVNS. The V end lost 4 bases, the J end lost 6 bases, and 6 bases lay between the germline ends. DNA for the CDR3: TGTGCCAGCAGTGCGGTGGCTGAAGCTTTCTTT. Amino acids: CASSAVAEAFF.

The chain joins TRBV6-5 to TRBJ2-1; 7 bases are shared with TRBD2. Germline values: CDR1 MNHEY, CDR2 SVGAGI. V shed 0 bases and J 6 bases; nucleotides not matched to a gene: 5. CDR3 length: 15 amino acids. The DNA of the CDR3 is TGTGCCAGCAGTTACTCGGCGGGAGTGGGCAATGAGCAGTTCTTC. The encoded protein is CASSYSAGVGNEQFF.

The rearrangement links TRBV14 to TRBJ2-3, with 7 nucleotides matching TRBD2. The CDR3 sequence is 19 residues long. The germline gives CDR1 SGHDN, CDR2 FVKESK. J was trimmed by 3 bases and V by 5 bases; bases with no gene match: 20. CDR3 region: CASSSSYGLGDRKTDTQYF. The CDR3 DNA follows: TGTGCCAGCAGCTCGTCTTACGGACTAGGGGACCGGAAAACAGATACGCAGTATTTT.

This sequence joins TRBV5-1 and TRBJ1-1, with D possibly TRBD1 on 5 matching bases. V shed 0 bases and J shed 1 base, with 22 bases lying between them. The CDR3 has 19 amino acids. Germline V lookup: CDR1 SGHRS, CDR2 YFSETQ. CDR3 loop: CASSLDGRVKLRENTEAFF. CDR3 sequence (DNA): TGCGCCAGCAGCTTGGATGGCAGGGTCAAATTAAGAGAGAACACTGAAGCTTTCTTT.

The chain employs TRBV18 and TRBJ2-1; D possibly corresponds to TRBD2 (6 bases). Trimming pared 2 bases from V and 0 bases from J, leaving 11 bases between. This CDR3 is 16 amino acids long. Per germline, CDR1 KGHSH and CDR2 LQKENI. CDR3 coding DNA: TGTGCCAGCTCACCAAGGGCGGGGAGCTCCTACAATGAGCAGTTCTTC. This sequence encodes CASSPRAGSSYNEQFF.

The V and J genes are TRBV7-6 and TRBJ2-3; the match to TRBD1 covers 10 bases. The CDR3 consists of 16 residues. V dropped 5 bases and J dropped 3; count of bases not matched to a gene: 8. CDR1 and CDR2 (germline): SGHVS, FNYEAQ. CDR3 in amino acids: CASSILTGGQTDTQYF. CDR3 nucleotide sequence: TGTGCCAGCAGCATACTGACAGGGGGCCAAACAGATACGCAGTATTTT. The full variable domain, in which reference TRBV7-6 and TRBJ2-3 provide the parts outside the CDR3, is GAGVSQSPRYKVTKRGQDVALRCDPISGHVSLYWYRQALGQGPEFLTYFNYEAQQDKSGLPNDRFSAERPEGSISTLTIQRTEQRDSAMYRCASSILTGGQTDTQYFGPGTRLTVL.

The V call is TRBV27, the J call TRBJ1-2, with D possibly TRBD1 on 5 matching bases. Germline lookup yields CDR1 MNHEY and CDR2 SMNVEV (reference sequence). The CDR3 loop spans 15 amino acids. Trimming cost V 7 bases and J 2 bases, with 17 bases left between them. The CDR3 is CASTPTGGLNYGYTF. CDR3 nucleotide sequence: TGTGCCAGCACCCCAACTGGGGGACTGAACTATGGCTACACCTTC.

V usage is TRBV29-1 and J usage is TRBJ2-5; 10 bases align to TRBD2. The CDR3 is 14 amino acids. Germline CDR1 and CDR2: SQVTM and ANQGSEA. With 6 bases clipped from V and 5 bases from J, the junction kept 9 bases outside the gene matches. The CDR3 DNA follows: TGCAGCGTCGGACTTCTAGCGGGAGTGGAGACCCAGTACTTC. Protein: CSVGLLAGVETQYF.

The chain is built from TRBV5-5 and TRBJ1-2; tentatively, D is TRBD1 (6 bases). The germline gives CDR1 SGHKS, CDR2 YYEKEE (reference sequence). The CDR3 is 18 residues long. The ends were cut back, 0 bases at V and 1 base at J, with 19 bases in the middle. The CDR3 sequence is CASSLESGVFLFNYGYTF. The CDR3 coding sequence is TGTGCCAGCAGCTTGGAGTCAGGGGTTTTTTTGTTTAACTATGGCTACACCTTC.

The V gene is TRBV4-2, the J gene TRBJ2-3, with a weak D call TRBD2 (5 bases). V lost 0 bases and J 0 bases, leaving 10 bases between the germline ends. This CDR3 region has 16 residues. Germline loops: CDR1 LGHNA, CDR2 YNFKEQ. In DNA, the CDR3 is TGTGCCAGCAGCCAAGAACCAGCGGCAAGCACAGATACGCAGTATTTT. Its protein product is CASSQEPAASTDTQYF.

This clone showed up just a few times. This chain links TRBV7-9 with TRBJ2-2; TRBD1 agrees at 7 bases. The junction had 2 bases not matched to a gene; V was cut back by 5 bases and J by 2 bases. The CDR3 totals 14 residues. Germline CDR1 SEHNR, CDR2 FQNEAQ (reference sequence). Here the CDR3 DNA reads TGTGCCAGCAGCCGGGACAGCAACACCGGGGAGCTGTTTTTT. This codes for CASSRDSNTGELFF.

The V call is TRBV4-3, the J call TRBJ2-2; D gene ambiguous. V dropped 0 bases and J dropped 1 base, with 6 bases sitting between them. This CDR3 has 15 amino acids. In germline, CDR1 is LGHNA, CDR2 YSLEER. CDR3 in DNA: TGCGCCAGCAGCCAAGAACAGATGAACACCGGGGAGCTGTTTTTT. Its translation is CASSQEQMNTGELFF.

This chain uses TRBV28 with TRBJ2-7, with D maybe TRBD1 (6 bases). V lost 7 bases, J lost 3 bases, and 19 bases lay in between. The germline V gene encodes CDR1 MDHEN and CDR2 SYDVKM. The CDR3 runs 15 residues. Written as DNA, the CDR3 is TGTGCCAGCACAGGGTCTACGGACAGTTTCTACGAGCAGTACTTC. Amino acids: CASTGSTDSFYEQYF.

The chain is built from TRBV7-3 and TRBJ2-6, with D uncertain. From germline, CDR1 is SGHTA and CDR2 FQGTGA. The CDR3 runs to 15 residues. The V end lost 0 bases, the J end lost 2 bases, and 5 bases lay between the germline ends. CDR3 loop: CASSLTIAGANVLTF. The DNA of the CDR3 is TGTGCCAGCAGCTTAACCATAGCTGGGGCCAACGTCCTGACTTTC.

The J gene is TRBJ2-3, the V gene TRBV28; D unresolved. The CDR3 runs to 14 residues. V dropped 5 bases and J dropped 2 bases, with 11 bases sitting between them. Germline V gene lookup returns CDR1 MDHEN and CDR2 SYDVKM. The CDR3, as DNA: TGTGCCAGCAGTACCAGTATCCCCACAGATACGCAGTATTTT. It is translated as CASSTSIPTDTQYF.

V usage is TRBV10-3 and J usage is TRBJ2-3; D may be TRBD1 (6 bases). The CDR3 is 12 amino acids. V was cut by 9 bases and J by 6 bases, with 13 bases left in between. Germline V gives CDR1 ENHRY, CDR2 SYGVKD. The CDR3 sequence is CAITGSGDTQYF. The CDR3 bases are TGTGCCATTACAGGGTCGGGGGATACGCAGTATTTT.

The CDR3 DNA is TGTGCCAGCAGTCAGACAGGGGCGCCCACCGGGGAGCTGTTTTTT. As protein: CASSQTGAPTGELFF. The chain carries TRBV28 and TRBJ2-2, with 8 positions matching TRBD1. The CDR3 has 15 residues. CDR1 and CDR2 from the germline V gene are MDHEN and SYDVKM. J lost 4 bases, V lost 5 bases, and 6 bases had no gene match.

V gene TRBV11-3 combines with J gene TRBJ2-7; D is undetermined. Deletions cut 5 bases from V and 3 bases from J, with 14 bases between. In germline, CDR1 is SGHNT, CDR2 YENEEA. The CDR3 contains 14 residues. The CDR3 DNA is TGTGCCAGCAGCATCAAACTTGTGGGCTACGAGCAGTACTTC. The encoded protein is CASSIKLVGYEQYF.

The chain couples TRBV2 to TRBJ1-1; no clear D. The CDR3 covers 13 residues. V was trimmed by 6 bases and J by 0 bases, leaving 8 bases between them. CDR1 is SNHLY, CDR2 FYNNEI, per germline. CDR3 amino acids: CASSPEMNTEAFF. The CDR3 coding sequence is TGTGCCAGCAGCCCGGAGATGAACACTGAAGCTTTCTTT.

V and J are TRBV30 and TRBJ1-1, with a weak D call TRBD1 (5 bases). The V end was cut by 5 bases, the J end by 5 bases, with 12 bases between. The CDR3 has 12 amino acids. In germline, CDR1 is GTSNPN, CDR2 SVGIG (reference sequence). The CDR3 coding sequence is TGTGCCTGGTACATTGGGGGGACTGAAGCTTTCTTT. Protein product: CAWYIGGTEAFF. Drawing the rest from reference TRBV30 and TRBJ1-1, the complete variable domain is SQTIHQWPATLVQPVGSPLSLECTVEGTSNPNLYWYRQAAGRGLQLLFYSVGIGQISSEVPQNLSASRPQDRQFILSSKKLLLSDSGFYLCAWYIGGTEAFFGQGTRLTVV.